Shown below are 22 T cell receptor beta chains from a single sample sequenced in a study of shared clonotypes between healthy human individuals. Selected positively for CCR7 and CD45RO-negative, naive CD8 cells excluded terminally differentiated effector memory CD45RA+ cells. Repertoires were generated with immunoSEQ multiplex PCR, while TCRdb's copy carries only in-frame clones and drops some. The sample has around 2,000,000 clones, approximately 95% seen once. Sequencing was done on a sample of naive CD8+ T cells sorted from blood. These receptors originate from a man between 18 and 29 years old in good health.

V and J are TRBV4-3 and TRBJ2-7; D uncertain. With 1 base removed from V and 3 bases from J, the gap between germline ends came to 7 bases. Germline lookup yields CDR1 LGHNA and CDR2 YSLEER. There are 13 residues in the CDR3. CDR3 sequence reads: CASSQGYFYEQYF. CDR3 sequence (DNA): TGCGCCAGCAGCCAAGGTTACTTCTACGAGCAGTACTTC.

This clone was recorded only once. The chain couples TRBV7-6 to TRBJ2-5; 7 positions agree with TRBD2. In germline, CDR1 is SGHVS, CDR2 FNYEAQ. The CDR3 consists of 16 residues. J gave up 1 base and V 1 base, and 6 bases lay outside the gene matches. CDR3 protein: CASSLESGTFQETQYF. CDR3 in DNA: TGTGCCAGCAGCTTAGAAAGCGGGACGTTCCAAGAGACCCAGTACTTC. The whole variable domain, remainder taken from reference TRBV7-6 and TRBJ2-5, is GAGVSQSPRYKVTKRGQDVALRCDPISGHVSLYWYRQALGQGPEFLTYFNYEAQQDKSGLPNDRFSAERPEGSISTLTIQRTEQRDSAMYRCASSLESGTFQETQYFGPGTRLLVL.

The V call is TRBV30, the J call TRBJ1-3; a weak D match, TRBD1 (5 bases). The V gene's germline CDR1 is GTSNPN and CDR2 SVGIG (reference sequence). The CDR3 is 13 residues long. Trimming removed 4 bases from V and 2 bases from J, with 9 bases in between. The CDR3 region has the DNA TGTGCCTGGAATGGGGGACCTGGAAACACCATATATTTT. This sequence encodes CAWNGGPGNTIYF.

CDR3: CASSQGPTSRYTDTQYF. The CDR3 DNA sequence: TGCGCCAGCAGCCAAGGTCCGACTAGCCGATACACAGATACGCAGTATTTT. This sequence joins TRBV4-1 and TRBJ2-3; the match to TRBD2 covers 7 bases. The germline V gene encodes CDR1 MGHRA and CDR2 YSYEKL. This CDR3 has 17 residues. The trim removed 1 base at V and 2 bases at J, leaving 9 bases unmatched.

This sequence joins TRBV2 and TRBJ1-1, with D hard to call. Germline CDR1 is SNHLY and CDR2 is FYNNEI. The CDR3 loop spans 14 amino acids. Trimming stripped 1 base from V and 3 bases from J, with 9 bases between. The CDR3 sequence is CASSEGSGDTEAFF. CDR3 sequence (DNA): TGTGCCAGCAGTGAAGGCTCTGGGGACACTGAAGCTTTCTTT. Complete variable domain (other parts from reference TRBV2 and TRBJ1-1): EPEVTQTPSHQVTQMGQEVILRCVPISNHLYFYWYRQILGQKVEFLVSFYNNEISEKSEIFDDQFSVERPDGSNFTLKIRSTKLEDSAMYFCASSEGSGDTEAFFGQGTRLTVV.

V is TRBV7-6 and J is TRBJ2-5; TRBD2 matches 9 bases. Germline assignment: CDR1 SGHVS and CDR2 FNYEAQ. The CDR3 loop spans 17 amino acids. Losses at the gene ends were 3 bases for V and 0 bases for J; bases not matched to a gene: 8. DNA for the CDR3: TGTGCCAGCAGCTTCTTTTCTAGCGGGGAGTACCAAGAGACCCAGTACTTC. Its protein is CASSFFSSGEYQETQYF.

The chain recombines TRBV10-3 with TRBJ1-2; weak D call: TRBD1 (6 bases). Per the germline V gene, CDR1 is ENHRY and CDR2 is SYGVKD. The germline V and J ends were trimmed by 6 bases and 8 bases, with 13 bases remaining between them. The CDR3 length is 12 residues. As DNA, the CDR3 is TGTGCCATCAGCTCACAGGGAGAGGGCTACACCTTC. It specifies CAISSQGEGYTF.

The chain uses TRBV29-1 and TRBJ2-6, with no clear D. V was trimmed by 0 bases and J by 0 bases, leaving 6 bases between them. The CDR3 loop spans 15 amino acids. Germline V gene data show CDR1 as SQVTM and CDR2 as ANQGSEA. CDR3 coding DNA: TGCAGCGTTGAAGATCCGCACTCTGGGGCCAACGTCCTGACTTTC. It codes for CSVEDPHSGANVLTF.

The rearrangement joins TRBV29-1 to TRBJ2-1, with TRBD2 matching 8 bases. With V trimmed by 2 bases and J by 13 bases, 25 bases remained unmatched. This CDR3 has 18 amino acids. The germline V gene has CDR1 SQVTM and CDR2 ANQGSEA. The CDR3 reads CSVERADRALAGTMNQFF. DNA for the CDR3: TGCAGCGTTGAAAGGGCGGACAGAGCTTTAGCGGGGACAATGAACCAGTTCTTC.

The chain recombines TRBV7-9 with TRBJ2-3, with D tentatively TRBD2 (5 bases). Per germline, CDR1 SEHNR and CDR2 FQNEAQ (reference sequence). Trimming stripped 7 bases from V and 0 bases from J, with 14 bases between. CDR3 size: 15 residues. CDR3 in amino acids: CASTEDWSSTDTQYF. CDR3 sequence (DNA): TGTGCCAGCACCGAGGACTGGTCTAGCACAGATACGCAGTATTTT.

CDR3 bases: TGTGCCAGCAGCTTAGCTCACCTTGTCTTAGCGGGAGGCTCCTCTTCCTACGAGCAGTACTTC. Protein product: CASSLAHLVLAGGSSSYEQYF. The rearrangement joins TRBV7-2 to TRBJ2-7; 10 bases map to TRBD2. The J segment lost 1 base and the V segment lost 0 bases, leaving 18 bases of the junction unmatched. This CDR3 region has 21 residues. Looked up from germline, CDR1 is SGHTA and CDR2 is FQGNSA.

The chain employs TRBV19 and TRBJ2-3; 13 bases are a match to TRBD2. J was trimmed by 6 bases and V by 5 bases; bases with no gene match: 8. The CDR3 has 16 amino acids. The germline CDR1 and CDR2 sequences are LNHDA and SQIVND (reference sequence). The CDR3 loop is CASSLPGLAGLDTQYF. The CDR3 DNA reads TGTGCCAGTAGTCTACCGGGACTAGCGGGGTTGGATACGCAGTATTTT. The full variable domain, in which reference TRBV19 and TRBJ2-3 provide the parts outside the CDR3, is DGGITQSPKYLFRKEGQNVTLSCEQNLNHDAMYWYRQDPGQGLRLIYYSQIVNDFQKGDIAEGYSVSREKKESFPLTVTSAQKNPTAFYLCASSLPGLAGLDTQYFGPGTRLTVL.

The chain has TRBV7-9 and TRBJ2-6; D call uncertain. Trimming stripped 5 bases from V and 10 bases from J, with 12 bases between. The CDR3 extends over 13 amino acids. CDR1 and CDR2 from the germline V gene are SEHNR and FQNEAQ (reference sequence). CDR3 residues: CASSPPQANVLTF. CDR3 nucleotide sequence: TGTGCCAGCAGCCCACCGCAAGCTAACGTCCTGACTTTC.

V and J are TRBV5-4 and TRBJ2-7; D is perhaps TRBD1 (6 bases). The CDR3 is 12 amino acids. The V gene lost 2 bases and the J gene lost 6 bases, with 9 bases spanning the gap. CDR1 is SGHNT, CDR2 YYREEE, per germline (reference sequence). CDR3 sequence: CASSFTGLEQYF. The CDR3 region has the DNA TGTGCCAGCAGCTTTACAGGGCTCGAGCAGTACTTC. The full variable domain, its missing parts supplied by reference TRBV5-4 and TRBJ2-7, is ETGVTQSPTHLIKTRGQQVTLRCSSQSGHNTVSWYQQALGQGPQFIFQYYREEENGRGNFPPRFSGLQFPNYSSELNVNALELDDSALYLCASSFTGLEQYFGPGTRLTVT.

This clone was detected only once. V gene TRBV13 combines with J gene TRBJ2-5; D may be TRBD1 or TRBD2 (5 bases each). The ends were cut back, 3 bases at V and 4 bases at J, with 12 bases in the middle. The CDR3 consists of 14 residues. Germline V lookup: CDR1 PRHDT, CDR2 FYEKMQ (reference sequence). Here the CDR3 reads CASSFITRGETQYF. DNA for the CDR3: TGTGCCAGCAGCTTTATCACTAGGGGAGAGACCCAGTACTTC.

The chain links TRBV28 to TRBJ1-3, with D tentatively TRBD1 (6 bases). The V end lost 3 bases, the J end lost 0 bases, and 15 bases lay between the germline ends. Germline CDR1 reads MDHEN; CDR2 reads SYDVKM. CDR3 length equals 17 residues. CDR3 coding DNA: TGTGCCAGCAGTTTTAGGGGGGCACAGCCCTCTGGAAACACCATATATTTT. Its protein product is CASSFRGAQPSGNTIYF.

The chain has TRBV5-6 and TRBJ2-1; no clear D gene. The CDR3 is made up of 16 amino acids. Germline V gene lookup returns CDR1 SGHDT and CDR2 YYEEEE. V lost 6 bases and J lost 7, with 23 bases in between. This CDR3 is CASTRTPVALMNEQFF. The CDR3 DNA sequence: TGTGCCAGCACCCGGACCCCCGTTGCATTGATGAATGAGCAGTTCTTC.

The chain recombines TRBV5-4 with TRBJ1-2; D perhaps matches TRBD1 (5 bases). Trimming left V 4 bases short and J 3 bases short, with 16 bases between. The germline gives CDR1 SGHNT, CDR2 YYREEE (reference sequence). CDR3 length equals 15 residues. As DNA, the CDR3 is TGTGCCAGCAGCACTGGGGCCCGGGTAGACTATGGCTACACCTTC. It is translated as CASSTGARVDYGYTF.

Comment on this clone: The same CDR3 can be traced to other DNA sequences in this sample. The rearrangement uses TRBV7-9 and TRBJ2-2; no clear D. CDR3 size: 15 residues. Germline CDR1 is SEHNR and CDR2 is FQNEAQ (reference sequence). V was shortened by 2 bases and J by 0 bases, with 7 bases between the two germline ends. The CDR3 DNA is TGTGCCAGCAGCTTACCGGCAGCGAACACCGGGGAGCTGTTTTTT. This codes for CASSLPAANTGELFF.

V is TRBV9 and J is TRBJ2-1; no clear D gene. Trimming removed 2 bases from V and 10 bases from J, with 13 bases in between. Per the germline V gene, CDR1 is SGDLS and CDR2 is YYNGEE. This CDR3 has 13 residues. CDR3 sequence (DNA): TGTGCCAGCAGCGTGACCCCTACACTGGAGCAGTTCTTC. Residues: CASSVTPTLEQFF.

V usage is TRBV5-6 and J usage is TRBJ2-7; tentatively, D is TRBD1 (5 bases). Per the germline V gene, CDR1 is SGHDT and CDR2 is YYEEEE. Trimming shortened V by 2 bases and J by 6 bases, and 12 bases separated the two germline ends. The CDR3 has 13 amino acids. As DNA, the CDR3 is TGTGCCAGCAGCTTTGGTCAGGGCTTCGAGCAGTACTTC. The encoded protein is CASSFGQGFEQYF.

The chain recombines TRBV4-2 with TRBJ2-3, with D perhaps TRBD1 or TRBD2 (5 bases each). Germline V gene lookup returns CDR1 LGHNA and CDR2 YNFKEQ. Trimming pared 3 bases from V and 3 bases from J, leaving 13 bases between. The CDR3 spans 15 residues. CDR3 in DNA: TGTGCCAGCAGCCATTACCCTGGGACGACAGATACGCAGTATTTT. This translates into CASSHYPGTTDTQYF.